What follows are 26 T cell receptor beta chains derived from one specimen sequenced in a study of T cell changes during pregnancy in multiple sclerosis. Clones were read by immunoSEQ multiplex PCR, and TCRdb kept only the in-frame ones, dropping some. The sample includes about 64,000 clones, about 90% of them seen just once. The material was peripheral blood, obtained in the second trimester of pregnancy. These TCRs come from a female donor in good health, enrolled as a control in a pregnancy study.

The CDR3 region has the DNA TGTGCCAGCAGTTACGGGGCAGGGATCGTCACTGAAGCTTTCTTT. Amino acids: CASSYGAGIVTEAFF. The chain uses TRBV6-6 and TRBJ1-1; weak D call: TRBD1 (5 bases). Germline V lookup: CDR1 MNHNY, CDR2 SVGAGI (reference sequence). Trimming removed 2 bases at V and 4 bases at J, with 14 bases between. This CDR3 is 15 amino acids long.

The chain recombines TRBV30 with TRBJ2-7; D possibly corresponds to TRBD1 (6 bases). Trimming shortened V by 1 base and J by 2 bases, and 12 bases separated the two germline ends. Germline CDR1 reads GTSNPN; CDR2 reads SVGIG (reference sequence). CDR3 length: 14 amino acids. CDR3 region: CAWSAGAAPYEQYF. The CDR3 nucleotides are TGTGCCTGGAGTGCAGGGGCCGCTCCCTACGAGCAGTACTTC.

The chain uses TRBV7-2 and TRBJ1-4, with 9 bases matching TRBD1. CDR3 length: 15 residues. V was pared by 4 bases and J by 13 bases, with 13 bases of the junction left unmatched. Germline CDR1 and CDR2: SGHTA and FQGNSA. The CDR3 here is CASSSGQGHMMGLFF. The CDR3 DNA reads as TGTGCCAGCAGCTCGGGACAGGGCCATATGATGGGACTGTTTTTT. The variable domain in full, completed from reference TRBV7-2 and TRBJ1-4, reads GAGVSQSPSNKVTEKGKDVELRCDPISGHTALYWYRQSLGQGLEFLIYFQGNSAPDKSGLPSDRFSAERTGGSVSTLTIQRTQQEDSAVYLCASSSGQGHMMGLFFGSGTQLSVL.

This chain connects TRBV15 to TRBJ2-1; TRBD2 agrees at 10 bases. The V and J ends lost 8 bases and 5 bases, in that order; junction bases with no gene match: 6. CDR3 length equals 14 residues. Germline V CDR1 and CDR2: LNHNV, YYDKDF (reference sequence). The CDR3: CATHSSGSHNEQFF. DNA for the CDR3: TGTGCCACCCATTCTAGCGGGAGCCACAATGAGCAGTTCTTC.

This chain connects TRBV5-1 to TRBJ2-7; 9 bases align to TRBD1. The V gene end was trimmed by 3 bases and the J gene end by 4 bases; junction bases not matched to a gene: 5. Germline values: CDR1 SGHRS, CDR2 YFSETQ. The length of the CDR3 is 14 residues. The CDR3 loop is CASSSDRGRYEQYF. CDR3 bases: TGCGCCAGCAGCTCGGACAGGGGAAGGTACGAGCAGTACTTC.

CDR3 residues: CASSLVGQPTDTQYF. The CDR3 DNA sequence: TGCGCCAGCAGCTTGGTTGGCCAACCTACAGATACGCAGTATTTT. J is TRBJ2-3 and V is TRBV5-1; D is ambiguous. V was shortened by 0 bases and J by 3 bases, with 11 bases between the two germline ends. The CDR3 extends over 15 amino acids. The germline gives CDR1 SGHRS, CDR2 YFSETQ.

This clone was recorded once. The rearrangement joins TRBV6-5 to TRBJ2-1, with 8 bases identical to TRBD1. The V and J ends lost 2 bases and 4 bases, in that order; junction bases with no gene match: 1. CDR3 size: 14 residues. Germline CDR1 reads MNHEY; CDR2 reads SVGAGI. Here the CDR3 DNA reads TGTGCCAGCAGTTACGGACAGGGATACAATGAGCAGTTCTTC. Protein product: CASSYGQGYNEQFF.

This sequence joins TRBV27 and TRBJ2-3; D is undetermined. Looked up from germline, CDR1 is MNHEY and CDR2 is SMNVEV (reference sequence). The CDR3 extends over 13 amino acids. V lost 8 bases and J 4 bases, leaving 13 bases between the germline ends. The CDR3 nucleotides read TGTGCCAGCCTATCCCTTCTGGCAGATACGCAGTATTTT. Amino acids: CASLSLLADTQYF.

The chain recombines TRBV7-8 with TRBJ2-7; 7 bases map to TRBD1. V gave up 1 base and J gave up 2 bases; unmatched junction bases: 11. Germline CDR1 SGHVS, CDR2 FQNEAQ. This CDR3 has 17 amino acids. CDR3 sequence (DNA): TGTGCCAGCAGCTTAGGAGGGACAGCTGATGAGACCTACGAGCAGTACTTC. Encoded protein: CASSLGGTADETYEQYF.

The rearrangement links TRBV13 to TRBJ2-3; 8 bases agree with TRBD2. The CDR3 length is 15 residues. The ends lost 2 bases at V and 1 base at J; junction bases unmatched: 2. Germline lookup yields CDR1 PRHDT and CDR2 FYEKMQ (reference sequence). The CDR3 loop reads CASSLRREGTDTQYF. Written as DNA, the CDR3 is TGTGCCAGCAGCTTACGGCGGGAGGGCACAGATACGCAGTATTTT.

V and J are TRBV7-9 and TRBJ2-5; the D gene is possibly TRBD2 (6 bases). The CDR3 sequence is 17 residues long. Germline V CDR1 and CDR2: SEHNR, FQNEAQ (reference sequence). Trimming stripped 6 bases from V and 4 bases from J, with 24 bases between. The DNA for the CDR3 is TGTGCCAGCAGTAGTCGGCGGGACTCCCAGCGCTCAGAGACCCAGTACTTC. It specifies CASSSRRDSQRSETQYF.

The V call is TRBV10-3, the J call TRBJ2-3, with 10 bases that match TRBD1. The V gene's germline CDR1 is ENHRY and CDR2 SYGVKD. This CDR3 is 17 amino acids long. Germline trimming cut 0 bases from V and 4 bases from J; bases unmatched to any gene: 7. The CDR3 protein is CAISESAGTGDSDTQYF. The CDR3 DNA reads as TGTGCCATCAGTGAGTCAGCCGGGACAGGGGACTCAGATACGCAGTATTTT.

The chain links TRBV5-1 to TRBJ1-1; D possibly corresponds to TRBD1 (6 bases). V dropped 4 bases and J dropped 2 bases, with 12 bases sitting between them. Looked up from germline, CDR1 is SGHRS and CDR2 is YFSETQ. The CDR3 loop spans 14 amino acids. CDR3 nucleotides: TGCGCCAGCAGCCCTACAGGGTTCAACACTGAAGCTTTCTTT. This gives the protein CASSPTGFNTEAFF.

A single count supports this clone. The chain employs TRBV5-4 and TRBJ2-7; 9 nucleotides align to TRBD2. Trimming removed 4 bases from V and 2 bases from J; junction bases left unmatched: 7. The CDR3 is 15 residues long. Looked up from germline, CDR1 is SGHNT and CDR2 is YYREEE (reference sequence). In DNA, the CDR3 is TGTGCCAGCAGCGATCCGGGACTAGCCCCCTACGAGCAGTACTTC. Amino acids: CASSDPGLAPYEQYF.

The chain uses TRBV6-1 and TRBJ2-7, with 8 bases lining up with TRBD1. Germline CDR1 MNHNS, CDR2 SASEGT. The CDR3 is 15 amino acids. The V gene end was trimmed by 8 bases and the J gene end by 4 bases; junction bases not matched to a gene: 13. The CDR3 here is CASEHMAGGEYEQYF. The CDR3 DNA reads TGTGCCAGCGAGCACATGGCAGGGGGCGAGTACGAGCAGTACTTC.

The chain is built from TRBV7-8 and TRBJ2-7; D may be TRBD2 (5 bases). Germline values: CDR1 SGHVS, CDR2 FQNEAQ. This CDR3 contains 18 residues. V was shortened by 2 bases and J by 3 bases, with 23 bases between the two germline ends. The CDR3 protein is CASSLIGSVERALYEQYF. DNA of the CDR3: TGTGCCAGCAGCTTAATAGGGTCAGTCGAGAGGGCTCTCTACGAGCAGTACTTC.

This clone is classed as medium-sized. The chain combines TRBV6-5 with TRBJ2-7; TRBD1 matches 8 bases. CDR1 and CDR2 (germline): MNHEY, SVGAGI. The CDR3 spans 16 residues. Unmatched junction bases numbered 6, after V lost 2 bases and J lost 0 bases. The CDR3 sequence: CASSYDWTGTSYEQYF. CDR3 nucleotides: TGTGCCAGCAGTTACGATTGGACAGGGACCTCCTACGAGCAGTACTTC.

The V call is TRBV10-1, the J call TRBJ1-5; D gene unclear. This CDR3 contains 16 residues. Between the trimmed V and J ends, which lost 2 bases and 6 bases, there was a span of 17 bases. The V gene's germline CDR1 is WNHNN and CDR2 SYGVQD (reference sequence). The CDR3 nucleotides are TGCGCCAGCAGTGAGGTCGACAAGCTACCGAGTCAGCCCCAGCATTTT. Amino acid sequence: CASSEVDKLPSQPQHF.

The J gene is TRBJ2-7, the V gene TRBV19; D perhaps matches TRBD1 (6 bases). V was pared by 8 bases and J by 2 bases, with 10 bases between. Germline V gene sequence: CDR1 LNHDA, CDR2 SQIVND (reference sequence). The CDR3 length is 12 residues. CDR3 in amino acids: CASVTGPYEQYF. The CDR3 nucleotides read TGTGCCAGTGTGACAGGACCCTACGAGCAGTACTTC. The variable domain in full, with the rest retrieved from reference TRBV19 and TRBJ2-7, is DGGITQSPKYLFRKEGQNVTLSCEQNLNHDAMYWYRQDPGQGLRLIYYSQIVNDFQKGDIAEGYSVSREKKESFPLTVTSAQKNPTAFYLCASVTGPYEQYFGPGTRLTVT.

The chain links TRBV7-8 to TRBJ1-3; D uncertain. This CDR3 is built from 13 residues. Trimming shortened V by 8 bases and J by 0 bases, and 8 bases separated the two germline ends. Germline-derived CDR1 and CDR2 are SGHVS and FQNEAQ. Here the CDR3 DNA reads TGTGCCAGCGCTTACTACTCTGGAAACACCATATATTTT. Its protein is CASAYYSGNTIYF.

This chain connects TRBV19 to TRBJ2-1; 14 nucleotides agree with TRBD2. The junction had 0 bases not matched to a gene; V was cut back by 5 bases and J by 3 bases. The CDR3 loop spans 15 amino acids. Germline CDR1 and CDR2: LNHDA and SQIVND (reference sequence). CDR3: CASSGTSGSYNEQFF. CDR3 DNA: TGTGCCAGTAGTGGGACTAGCGGGAGCTACAATGAGCAGTTCTTC.

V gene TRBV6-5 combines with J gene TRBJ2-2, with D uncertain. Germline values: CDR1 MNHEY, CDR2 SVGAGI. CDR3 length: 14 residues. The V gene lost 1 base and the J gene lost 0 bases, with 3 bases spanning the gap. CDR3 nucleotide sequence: TGTGCCAGCAGTTACTATACGAACACCGGGGAGCTGTTTTTT. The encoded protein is CASSYYTNTGELFF.

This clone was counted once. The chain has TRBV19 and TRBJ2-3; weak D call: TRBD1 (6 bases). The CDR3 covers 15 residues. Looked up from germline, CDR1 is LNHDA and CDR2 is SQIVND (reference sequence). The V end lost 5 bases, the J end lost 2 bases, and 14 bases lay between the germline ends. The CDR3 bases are TGTGCCAGTAGTGGATCGGCAGGGGCCACAGATACGCAGTATTTT. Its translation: CASSGSAGATDTQYF.

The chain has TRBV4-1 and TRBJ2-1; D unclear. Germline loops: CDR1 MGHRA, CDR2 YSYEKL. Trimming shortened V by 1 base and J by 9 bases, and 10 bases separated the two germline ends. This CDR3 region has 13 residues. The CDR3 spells CASSQGLSGEQFF. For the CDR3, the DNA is TGCGCCAGCAGCCAAGGTCTCTCGGGTGAGCAGTTCTTC.

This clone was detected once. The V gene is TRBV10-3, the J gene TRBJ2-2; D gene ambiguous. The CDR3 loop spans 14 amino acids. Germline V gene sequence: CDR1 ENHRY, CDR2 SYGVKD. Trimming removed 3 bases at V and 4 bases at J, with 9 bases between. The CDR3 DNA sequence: TGTGCCATCAGTGATACACCCGTCACCGGGGAGCTGTTTTTT. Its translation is CAISDTPVTGELFF.

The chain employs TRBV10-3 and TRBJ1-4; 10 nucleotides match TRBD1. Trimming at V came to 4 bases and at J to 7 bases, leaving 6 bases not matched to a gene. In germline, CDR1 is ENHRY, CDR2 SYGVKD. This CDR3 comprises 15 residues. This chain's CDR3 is CAISGTGTGAEKLFF. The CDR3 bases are TGTGCCATCAGTGGTACCGGGACAGGGGCTGAAAAACTGTTTTTT.